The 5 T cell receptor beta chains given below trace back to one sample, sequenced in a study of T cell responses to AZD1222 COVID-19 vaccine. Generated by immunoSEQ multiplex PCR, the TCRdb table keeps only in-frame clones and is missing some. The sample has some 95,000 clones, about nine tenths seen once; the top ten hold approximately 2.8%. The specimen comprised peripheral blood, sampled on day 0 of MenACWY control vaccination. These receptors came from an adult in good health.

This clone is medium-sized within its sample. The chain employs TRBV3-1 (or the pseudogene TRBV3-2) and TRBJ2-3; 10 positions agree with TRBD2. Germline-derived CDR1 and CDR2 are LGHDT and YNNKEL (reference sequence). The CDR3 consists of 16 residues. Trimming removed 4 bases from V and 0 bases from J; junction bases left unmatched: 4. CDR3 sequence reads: CASSPLAGSSTDTQYF. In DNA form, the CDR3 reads TGTGCCAGCAGCCCACTAGCGGGGTCGAGCACAGATACGCAGTATTTT.

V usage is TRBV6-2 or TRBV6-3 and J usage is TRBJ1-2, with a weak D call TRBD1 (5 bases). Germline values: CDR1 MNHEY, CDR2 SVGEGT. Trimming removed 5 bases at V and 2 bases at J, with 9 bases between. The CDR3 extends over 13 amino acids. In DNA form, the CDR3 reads TGTGCCAGCAGTCGACAGTTGAACTATGGCTACACCTTC. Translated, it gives CASSRQLNYGYTF.

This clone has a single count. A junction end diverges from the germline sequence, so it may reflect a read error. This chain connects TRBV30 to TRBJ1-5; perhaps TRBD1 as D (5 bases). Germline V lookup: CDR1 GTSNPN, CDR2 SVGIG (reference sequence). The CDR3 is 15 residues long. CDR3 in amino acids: CAWSEQPGPKQLQHF. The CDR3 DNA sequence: TGTGCCTGGAGTGAACAACCGGGACCAAAGCAGCTCCAGCATTTT. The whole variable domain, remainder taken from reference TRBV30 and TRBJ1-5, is SQTIHQWPATLVQPVGSPLSLECTVEGTSNPNLYWYRQAAGRGLQLLFYSVGIGQISSEVPQNLSASRPQDRQFILSSKKLLLSDSGFYLCAWSEQPGPKQLQHFGDGTRLSIL.

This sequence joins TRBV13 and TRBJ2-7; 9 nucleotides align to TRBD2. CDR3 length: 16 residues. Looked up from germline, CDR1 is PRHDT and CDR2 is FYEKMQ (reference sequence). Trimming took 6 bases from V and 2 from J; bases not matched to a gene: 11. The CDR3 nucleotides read TGTGCCAGCAGTCAGCGGGGGGCTATAGGGCCCTACGAGCAGTACTTC. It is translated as CASSQRGAIGPYEQYF.

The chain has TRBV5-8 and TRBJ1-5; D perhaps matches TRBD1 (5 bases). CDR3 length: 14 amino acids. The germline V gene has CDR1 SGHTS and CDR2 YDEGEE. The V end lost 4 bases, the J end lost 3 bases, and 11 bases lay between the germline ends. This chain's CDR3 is CASSHRGNNQPQHF. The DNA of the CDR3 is TGTGCCAGCAGCCATAGGGGAAACAATCAGCCCCAGCATTTT.